The TCR beta chain under discussion was sequenced for a study of blood T cell repertoires in COVID-19. Study background: PBMCs, B-cell-depleted T cells, or T cells were the source of the cDNA or gDNA that made up the material.

V lost 4 bases and J 3 bases, leaving 15 bases between the germline ends. The CDR3 covers 15 residues. The germline V gene encodes CDR1 MGHRA and CDR2 YSYEKL. Original processing notes: Reference gene primer amplification yielded estimated nucleated cell counts. Sequencing was performed with immunoSEQ multiplex PCR; in TCRdb, only in-frame clones are kept and a portion is missing. The V and J calls and clone size are taken from that table; D and trimming were inferred from the DNA. The table has 100,000 to 150,000 clones, 85% seen once; the top ten hold under 7%. This TCR derives from a man of 80 years or more with active or convalescent COVID-19. The sequencing input was peripheral blood. The J gene is TRBJ1-2, the V gene TRBV4-1; tentative D call: TRBD1 (6 bases). CDR3 loop: CASSLRTGGDYGYTF. CDR3 bases: TGCGCCAGCAGCCTCCGAACGGGGGGCGACTATGGCTACACCTTC.